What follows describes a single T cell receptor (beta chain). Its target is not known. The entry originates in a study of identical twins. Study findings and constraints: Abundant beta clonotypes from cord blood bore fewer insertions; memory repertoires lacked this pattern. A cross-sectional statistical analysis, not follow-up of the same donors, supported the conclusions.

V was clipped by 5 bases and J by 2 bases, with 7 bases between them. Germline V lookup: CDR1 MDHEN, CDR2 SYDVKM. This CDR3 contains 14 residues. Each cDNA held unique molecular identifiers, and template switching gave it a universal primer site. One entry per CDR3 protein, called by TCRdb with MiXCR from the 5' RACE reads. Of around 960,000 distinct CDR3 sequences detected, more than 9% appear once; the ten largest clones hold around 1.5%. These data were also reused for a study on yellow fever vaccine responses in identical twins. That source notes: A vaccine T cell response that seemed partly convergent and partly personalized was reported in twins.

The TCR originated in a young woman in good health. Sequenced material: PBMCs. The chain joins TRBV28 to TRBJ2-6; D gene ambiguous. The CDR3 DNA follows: TGTGCCAGCAGTCTACCTACTGGGGCCAACGTCCTGACTTTC. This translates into CASSLPTGANVLTF. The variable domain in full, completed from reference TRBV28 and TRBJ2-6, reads DVKVTQSSRYLVKRTGEKVFLECVQDMDHENMFWYRQDPGLGLRLIYFSYDVKMKEKGDIPEGYSVSREKKERFSLILESASTNQTSMYLCASSLPTGANVLTFGAGSRLTVL.